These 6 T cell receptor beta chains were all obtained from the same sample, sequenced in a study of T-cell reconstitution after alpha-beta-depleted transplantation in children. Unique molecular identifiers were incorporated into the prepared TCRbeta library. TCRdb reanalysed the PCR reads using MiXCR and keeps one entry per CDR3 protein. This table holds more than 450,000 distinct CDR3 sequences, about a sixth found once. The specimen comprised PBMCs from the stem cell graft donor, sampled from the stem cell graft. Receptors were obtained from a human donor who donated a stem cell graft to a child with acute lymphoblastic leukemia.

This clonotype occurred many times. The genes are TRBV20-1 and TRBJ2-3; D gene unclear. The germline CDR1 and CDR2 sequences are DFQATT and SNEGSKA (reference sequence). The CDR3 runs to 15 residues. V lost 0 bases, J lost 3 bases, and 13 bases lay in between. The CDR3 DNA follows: TGCAGTGCTAGAGATCTGTCTGCTCGGACAGATACGCAGTATTTT. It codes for CSARDLSARTDTQYF.

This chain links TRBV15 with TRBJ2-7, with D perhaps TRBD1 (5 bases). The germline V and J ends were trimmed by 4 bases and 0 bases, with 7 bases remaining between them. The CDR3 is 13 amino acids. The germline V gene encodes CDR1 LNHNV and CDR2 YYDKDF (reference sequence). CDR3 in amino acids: CATSNGHSYEQYF. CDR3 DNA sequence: TGTGCCACCAGCAACGGACACTCCTACGAGCAGTACTTC. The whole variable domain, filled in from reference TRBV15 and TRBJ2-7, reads DAMVIQNPRYQVTQFGKPVTLSCSQTLNHNVMYWYQQKSSQAPKLLFHYYDKDFNNEADTPDNFQSRRPNTSFCFLDIRSPGLGDTAMYLCATSNGHSYEQYFGPGTRLTVT.

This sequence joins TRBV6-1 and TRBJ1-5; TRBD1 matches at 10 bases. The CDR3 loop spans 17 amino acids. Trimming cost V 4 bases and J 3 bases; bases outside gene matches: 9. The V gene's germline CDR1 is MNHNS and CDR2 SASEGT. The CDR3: CASSVNPGQGFNQPQHF. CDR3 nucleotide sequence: TGTGCCAGCAGTGTAAATCCGGGACAGGGGTTCAATCAGCCCCAGCATTTT.

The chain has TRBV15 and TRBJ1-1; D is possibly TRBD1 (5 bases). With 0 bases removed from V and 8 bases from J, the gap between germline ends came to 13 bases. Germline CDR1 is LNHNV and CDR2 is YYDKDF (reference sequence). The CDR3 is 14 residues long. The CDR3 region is CATSRDWGGPEAFF. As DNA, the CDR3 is TGTGCCACCAGCAGAGATTGGGGGGGACCCGAAGCTTTCTTT.

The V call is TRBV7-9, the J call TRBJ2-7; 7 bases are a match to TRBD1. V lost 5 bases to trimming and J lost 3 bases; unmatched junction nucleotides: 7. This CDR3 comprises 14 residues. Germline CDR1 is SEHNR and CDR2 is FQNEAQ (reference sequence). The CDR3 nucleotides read TGTGCCAGCAGCGCCAGACAGGGTAACTACGAGCAGTACTTC. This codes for CASSARQGNYEQYF.

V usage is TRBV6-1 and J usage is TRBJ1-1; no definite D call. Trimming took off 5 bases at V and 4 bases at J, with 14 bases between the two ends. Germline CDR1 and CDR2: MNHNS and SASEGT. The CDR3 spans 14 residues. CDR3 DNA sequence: TGTGCCAGCAGTCCGAATTGGGCTAGCACTGAAGCTTTCTTT. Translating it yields CASSPNWASTEAFF.